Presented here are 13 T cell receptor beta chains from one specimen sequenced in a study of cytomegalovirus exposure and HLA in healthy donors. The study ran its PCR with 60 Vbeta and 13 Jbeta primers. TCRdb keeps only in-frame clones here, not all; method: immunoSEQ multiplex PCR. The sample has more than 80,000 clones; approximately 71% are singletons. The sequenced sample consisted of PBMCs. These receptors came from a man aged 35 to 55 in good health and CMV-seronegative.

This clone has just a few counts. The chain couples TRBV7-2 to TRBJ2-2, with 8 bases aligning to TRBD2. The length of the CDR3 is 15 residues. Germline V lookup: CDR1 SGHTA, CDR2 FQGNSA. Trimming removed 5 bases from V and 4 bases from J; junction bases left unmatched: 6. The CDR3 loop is CASSPTSGSTGELFF. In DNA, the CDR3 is TGTGCCAGCAGCCCCACTAGCGGTTCCACCGGGGAGCTGTTTTTT.

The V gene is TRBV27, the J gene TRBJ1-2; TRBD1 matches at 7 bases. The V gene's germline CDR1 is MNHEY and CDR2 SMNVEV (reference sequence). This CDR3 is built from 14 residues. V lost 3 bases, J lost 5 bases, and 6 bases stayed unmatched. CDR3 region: CASSLQKGAYGYTF. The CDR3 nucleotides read TGTGCCAGCAGTTTGCAAAAGGGGGCGTATGGCTACACCTTC.

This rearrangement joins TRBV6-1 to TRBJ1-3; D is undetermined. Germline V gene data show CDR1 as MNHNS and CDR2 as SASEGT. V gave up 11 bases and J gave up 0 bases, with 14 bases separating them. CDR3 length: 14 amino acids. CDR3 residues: CAYQRTGSGNTIYF. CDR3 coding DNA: TGTGCCTATCAGCGGACCGGCTCTGGAAACACCATATATTTT.

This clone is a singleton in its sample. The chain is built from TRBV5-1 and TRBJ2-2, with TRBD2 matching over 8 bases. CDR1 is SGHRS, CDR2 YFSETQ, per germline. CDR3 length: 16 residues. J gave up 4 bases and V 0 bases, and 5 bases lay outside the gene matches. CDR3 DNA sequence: TGCGCCAGCAGCTTGGCTGCGGGGGGCCGCACCGGGGAGCTGTTTTTT. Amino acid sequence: CASSLAAGGRTGELFF.

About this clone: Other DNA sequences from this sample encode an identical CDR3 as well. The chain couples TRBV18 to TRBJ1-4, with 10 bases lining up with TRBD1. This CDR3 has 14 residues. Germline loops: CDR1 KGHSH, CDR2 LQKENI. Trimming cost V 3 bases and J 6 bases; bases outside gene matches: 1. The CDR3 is CASSPGTGDEKLFF. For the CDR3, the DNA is TGTGCCAGCTCACCGGGGACAGGGGATGAAAAACTGTTTTTT.

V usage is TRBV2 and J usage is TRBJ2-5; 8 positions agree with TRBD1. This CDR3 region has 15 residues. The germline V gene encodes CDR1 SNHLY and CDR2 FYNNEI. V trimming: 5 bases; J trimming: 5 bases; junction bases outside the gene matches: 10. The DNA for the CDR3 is TGTGCCAGCAGTACCACCCAGGGGGCTGGTGAGACCCAGTACTTC. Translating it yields CASSTTQGAGETQYF. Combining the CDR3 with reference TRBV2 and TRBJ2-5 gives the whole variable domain EPEVTQTPSHQVTQMGQEVILRCVPISNHLYFYWYRQILGQKVEFLVSFYNNEISEKSEIFDDQFSVERPDGSNFTLKIRSTKLEDSAMYFCASSTTQGAGETQYFGPGTRLLVL.

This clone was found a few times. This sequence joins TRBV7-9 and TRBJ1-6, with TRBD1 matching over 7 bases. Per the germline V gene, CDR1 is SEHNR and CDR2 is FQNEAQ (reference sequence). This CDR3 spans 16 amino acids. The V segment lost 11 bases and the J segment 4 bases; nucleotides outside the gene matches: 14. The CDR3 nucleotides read TGTGCCGCGCAGGAGGGGGCGGAGGGGTATAATTCACCCCTCCACTTT. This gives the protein CAAQEGAEGYNSPLHF.

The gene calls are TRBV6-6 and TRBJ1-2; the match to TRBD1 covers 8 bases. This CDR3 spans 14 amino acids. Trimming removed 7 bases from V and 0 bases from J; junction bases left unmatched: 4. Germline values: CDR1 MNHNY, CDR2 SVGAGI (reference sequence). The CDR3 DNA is TGTGCCAGCAAGGGGACAGGAGCTAACTATGGCTACACCTTC. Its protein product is CASKGTGANYGYTF.

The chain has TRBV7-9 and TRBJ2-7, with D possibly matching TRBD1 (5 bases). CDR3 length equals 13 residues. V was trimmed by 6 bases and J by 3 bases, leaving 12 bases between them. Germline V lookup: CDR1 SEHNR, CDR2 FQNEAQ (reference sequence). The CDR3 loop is CASSTTANYEQYF. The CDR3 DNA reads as TGTGCCAGCAGTACGACAGCTAACTACGAGCAGTACTTC.

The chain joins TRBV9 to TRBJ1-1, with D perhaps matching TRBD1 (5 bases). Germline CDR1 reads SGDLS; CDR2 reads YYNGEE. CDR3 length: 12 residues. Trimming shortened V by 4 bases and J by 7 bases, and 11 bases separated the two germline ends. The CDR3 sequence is CASSTDSSEAFF. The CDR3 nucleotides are TGTGCCAGCAGCACAGACAGTAGTGAAGCTTTCTTT.

This CDR3 is CASSERGRATGNTIYF. CDR3 nucleotide sequence: TGTGCCAGCAGTGAACGGGGGAGGGCAACTGGAAACACCATATATTTT. This chain joins TRBV2 and TRBJ1-3; tentatively, D is TRBD1 (5 bases). This CDR3 spans 16 amino acids. Germline lookup yields CDR1 SNHLY and CDR2 FYNNEI. Trimming removed 2 bases at V and 2 bases at J, with 13 bases between.

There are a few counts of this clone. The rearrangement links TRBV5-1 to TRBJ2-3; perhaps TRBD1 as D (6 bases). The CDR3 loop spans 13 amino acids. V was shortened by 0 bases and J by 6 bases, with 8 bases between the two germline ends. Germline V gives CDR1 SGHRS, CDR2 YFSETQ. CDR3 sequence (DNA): TGCGCCAGCAGCTTGGACAGGGTTGATACGCAGTATTTT. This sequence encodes CASSLDRVDTQYF. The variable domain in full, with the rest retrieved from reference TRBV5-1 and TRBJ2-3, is KAGVTQTPRYLIKTRGQQVTLSCSPISGHRSVSWYQQTPGQGLQFLFEYFSETQRNKGNFPGRFSGRQFSNSRSEMNVSTLELGDSALYLCASSLDRVDTQYFGPGTRLTVL.

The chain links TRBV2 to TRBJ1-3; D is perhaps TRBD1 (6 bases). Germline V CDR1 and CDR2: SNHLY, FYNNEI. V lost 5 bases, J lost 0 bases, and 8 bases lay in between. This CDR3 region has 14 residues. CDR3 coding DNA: TGTGCCAGCAGTCAGGGGATCTCTGGAAACACCATATATTTT. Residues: CASSQGISGNTIYF.